The next 8 T cell receptor beta chains were all read from a single sample in a study of blood T cell repertoires in COVID-19. Method: immunoSEQ multiplex PCR; TCRdb's copy keeps in-frame clones and lacks some. The data contain about 250,000 clones, about 82% of them seen just once; the ten biggest clones take up approximately 5%. The sequenced sample was peripheral blood. The receptors come from a woman aged 80 or over with COVID-19, enrolled during active disease.

V usage is TRBV27 and J usage is TRBJ1-1; 9 positions agree with TRBD1. V lost 5 bases, J lost 10 bases, and 8 bases stayed unmatched. Germline loops: CDR1 MNHEY, CDR2 SMNVEV (reference sequence). CDR3 length: 13 amino acids. CDR3 bases: TGTGCCAGCAGTCCAGGGACAGGGAGAAGAGCTTTCTTT. This sequence encodes CASSPGTGRRAFF.

This rearrangement joins TRBV15 to TRBJ2-2; TRBD2 might be the D (5 bases). This CDR3 has 13 amino acids. CDR1 LNHNV and CDR2 YYDKDF come from the germline V gene (reference sequence). The V gene lost 7 bases and the J gene lost 4 bases, with 10 bases spanning the gap. CDR3 DNA: TGTGCCACCAAAGGAGAGGGCACCGGGGAGCTGTTTTTT. This codes for CATKGEGTGELFF.

The V call is TRBV18, the J call TRBJ1-2; 9 positions agree with TRBD1. Germline V gene sequence: CDR1 KGHSH, CDR2 LQKENI. Trimming removed 3 bases from V and 8 bases from J; junction bases left unmatched: 10. The CDR3 spans 15 residues. The chain's CDR3 is CASSPSGTGTGGYTF. The CDR3 region has the DNA TGTGCCAGCTCACCCTCCGGGACAGGGACGGGGGGCTACACCTTC.

V is TRBV5-6 and J is TRBJ2-1, with a tentative D call TRBD1 (5 bases). CDR3 length: 12 amino acids. The V and J ends lost 3 bases and 9 bases respectively, with 10 bases between them. The germline V gene encodes CDR1 SGHDT and CDR2 YYEEEE. Here the CDR3 reads CASSYRTFEQFF. The CDR3 nucleotides read TGTGCCAGCAGCTACCGGACATTTGAGCAGTTCTTC. Full variable domain (rest looked up from reference TRBV5-6 and TRBJ2-1): DAGVTQSPTHLIKTRGQQVTLRCSPKSGHDTVSWYQQALGQGPQFIFQYYEEEERQRGNFPDRFSGHQFPNYSSELNVNALLLGDSALYLCASSYRTFEQFFGPGTRLTVL.

The J gene is TRBJ1-1, the V gene TRBV12-5; 9 bases map to TRBD1. The junction had 11 bases not matched to a gene; V was cut back by 0 bases and J by 6 bases. CDR3 length: 17 amino acids. Germline-derived CDR1 and CDR2 are LGHNT and FRNRAP. This CDR3 is CASGLVRPNRGRSEAFF. CDR3 DNA: TGTGCTAGTGGTTTGGTACGCCCCAACAGGGGGCGCTCTGAAGCTTTCTTT.

With regard to this clone: The same CDR3 is also encoded by other DNA sequences in this sample. The gene calls are TRBV7-3 and TRBJ2-5; 10 bases align to TRBD2. CDR3 length equals 15 residues. V lost 2 bases and J lost 2; bases outside the gene matches: 2. Germline CDR1 is SGHTA and CDR2 is FQGTGA. The DNA for the CDR3 is TGTGCCAGCAGCTTAGGACTAGCGGCTCAAGAGACCCAGTACTTC. It encodes CASSLGLAAQETQYF.

The gene calls are TRBV19 and TRBJ1-4, with TRBD1 matching over 10 bases. Germline CDR1 is LNHDA and CDR2 is SQIVND (reference sequence). This CDR3 comprises 15 residues. The ends lost 5 bases at V and 5 bases at J; junction bases unmatched: 5. The CDR3 loop reads CASSPWTGGNEKLFF. CDR3 DNA sequence: TGTGCCAGTAGTCCCTGGACAGGGGGGAATGAAAAACTGTTTTTT.

This sequence joins TRBV7-2 and TRBJ1-5; no reliable D call. There are 15 residues in the CDR3. CDR1 and CDR2 (germline): SGHTA, FQGNSA. The V end was cut by 1 base, the J end by 5 bases, with 12 bases between. The CDR3, as DNA: TGTGCCAGCAGCTTAGACAGTCCAGTTCATCAGCCCCAGCATTTT. Translated: CASSLDSPVHQPQHF.